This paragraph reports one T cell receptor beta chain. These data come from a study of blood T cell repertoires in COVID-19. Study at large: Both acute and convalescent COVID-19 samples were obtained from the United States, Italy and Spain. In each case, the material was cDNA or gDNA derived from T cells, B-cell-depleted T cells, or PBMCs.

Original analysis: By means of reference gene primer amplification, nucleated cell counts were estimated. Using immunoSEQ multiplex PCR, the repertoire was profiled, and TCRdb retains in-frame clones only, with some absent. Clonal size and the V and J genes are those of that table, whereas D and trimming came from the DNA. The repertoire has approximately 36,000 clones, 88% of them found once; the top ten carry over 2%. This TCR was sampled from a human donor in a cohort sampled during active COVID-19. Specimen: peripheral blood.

The CDR3 DNA reads as TGTGCCAGCAGCTCTGGCGGGACAGGGGGTTTCGAGCAGTACTTC. Its protein is CASSSGGTGGFEQYF. V and J are TRBV5-4 and TRBJ2-7; TRBD1 aligns across 11 bases. CDR3 length: 15 residues. The germline CDR1 and CDR2 sequences are SGHNT and YYREEE (reference sequence). Trimming took 3 bases from V and 6 from J; bases not matched to a gene: 8.